The present T cell receptor beta chain was sequenced within a study of CD8 T cells in ankylosing spondylitis. Broader study findings: Disease-linked clones proved CD8+ and comparatively uncommon in peripheral blood. Ankylosing spondylitis blood appeared to be characterized by a TCR beta motif of about 8 highly homologous variants.

A single record per CDR3 protein comes from TCRdb applying MiXCR to the 5' RACE reads. The table records 300,000 to 350,000 distinct CDR3 sequences, roughly 14% of them present only once. V lost 4 bases and J 3 bases, leaving 12 bases between the germline ends. The CDR3 is 13 amino acids. Germline values: CDR1 SQVTM, CDR2 ANQGSEA. This clonotype was seen a few times. The target antigen is unknown. The V gene is TRBV29-1, the J gene TRBJ1-1, with D uncertain. Sequenced material: blood, either unsorted or a sorted T cell fraction (not recorded which). This clonotype was sampled from a male donor with ankylosing spondylitis or in good health (not recorded which). In DNA, the CDR3 is TGCAGCGTTGCTGAGGGTGTCGACACTGAAGCTTTCTTT. As protein: CSVAEGVDTEAFF.